The 27 T cell receptor beta chains in this list originate from one sample, sequenced in a study of radiotherapy plus CTLA-4 blockade in lung cancer. Clones were sequenced by immunoSEQ multiplex PCR, and TCRdb holds only the in-frame ones, with some missing. The profile covers 51,000 or so clones, with more than 70% appearing a single time and 7.8% taken by the ten largest. Sequenced material: peripheral blood, taken from a patient treated with radiotherapy plus ipilimumab. The receptor source for this set is a human donor with non-small cell lung cancer whose response to radiotherapy plus ipilimumab could not be evaluated.

This clone appeared a few times. This rearrangement joins TRBV4-3 to TRBJ1-1; D may be TRBD1 (6 bases). The CDR3 is made up of 16 amino acids. Looked up from germline, CDR1 is LGHNA and CDR2 is YSLEER. V lost 0 bases and J lost 7, with 18 bases in between. CDR3: CASSQDRRGALGEAFF. CDR3 nucleotide sequence: TGCGCCAGCAGCCAAGACCGACGGGGGGCCCTGGGTGAAGCTTTCTTT.

This chain's CDR3 is CASRPGQGAAQVDEQYF. CDR3 nucleotide sequence: TGTGCCAGCAGGCCGGGACAGGGGGCTGCCCAGGTGGACGAGCAGTACTTC. The chain carries TRBV2 and TRBJ2-7; TRBD1 matches at 12 bases. V shed 6 bases, J shed 5 bases, and the junction held 14 bases outside the gene matches. The CDR3 contains 17 residues. Germline V gene lookup returns CDR1 SNHLY and CDR2 FYNNEI.

The J gene is TRBJ1-5, the V gene TRBV7-2, with unresolved D. The germline CDR1 and CDR2 sequences are SGHTA and FQGNSA. Deletions cut 2 bases from V and 0 bases from J, with 5 bases between. The CDR3 consists of 14 residues. For the CDR3, the DNA is TGTGCCAGCAGCTTATCCAATAGCAATCAGCCCCAGCATTTT. Translated, it gives CASSLSNSNQPQHF.

The chain combines TRBV27 with TRBJ1-4; no clear D. V lost 6 bases to trimming and J lost 5 bases, with 13 bases between them. The CDR3 extends over 14 amino acids. Germline V lookup: CDR1 MNHEY, CDR2 SMNVEV (reference sequence). The CDR3 DNA reads TGTGCCAGCAGAACCGGGATATCAAATGAAAAACTGTTTTTT. Its protein is CASRTGISNEKLFF.

The chain carries TRBV30 and TRBJ2-7; D perhaps matches TRBD2 (6 bases). CDR1 GTSNPN and CDR2 SVGIG come from the germline V gene (reference sequence). Trimming pared 7 bases from V and 0 bases from J, leaving 16 bases between. There are 14 residues in the CDR3. CDR3 in amino acids: CALQRGESSYEQYF. In DNA, the CDR3 is TGTGCCTTACAGCGCGGGGAGAGCTCCTACGAGCAGTACTTC.

The CDR3, as DNA: TGCGCCAGCAGCCCCACGGGGACAGAAGGGGCTTTCTTT. Its translation: CASSPTGTEGAFF. V is TRBV4-3 and J is TRBJ1-1; 7 bases map to TRBD1. The V segment lost 4 bases and the J segment 11 bases; nucleotides outside the gene matches: 10. The V gene's germline CDR1 is LGHNA and CDR2 YSLEER. This CDR3 is built from 13 residues.

The CDR3: CASSAEGNQPQHF. For the CDR3, the DNA is TGTGCCAGCAGTGCTGAGGGCAATCAGCCCCAGCATTTT. The chain uses TRBV6-5 and TRBJ1-5; D call uncertain. Germline V gene data show CDR1 as MNHEY and CDR2 as SVGAGI. The CDR3 covers 13 residues. V shed 5 bases and J shed 2 bases, with 7 bases lying between them.

This clone was counted a single time. CDR3 DNA: TGTGCCAGCAGCCCGGCGGGACAGGGGGGGAATACGCAGTATTTT. It encodes CASSPAGQGGNTQYF. The V call is TRBV5-6, the J call TRBJ2-3; 11 positions agree with TRBD1. This CDR3 is built from 15 residues. Trimming removed 4 bases from V and 7 bases from J; junction bases left unmatched: 8. The germline V gene encodes CDR1 SGHDT and CDR2 YYEEEE.

This clone showed up just a few times. This sequence joins TRBV29-1 and TRBJ2-7; TRBD1 is a possible D gene (5 bases). CDR3 length: 13 amino acids. Germline V gives CDR1 SQVTM, CDR2 ANQGSEA. Trimming stripped 7 bases from V and 3 bases from J, with 16 bases between. The CDR3 sequence: CSARVSHLYEQYF. As DNA, the CDR3 is TGCAGCGCCAGGGTCTCCCACCTCTACGAGCAGTACTTC.

In this sample, this clone turned up a few times. The CDR3 DNA reads TGTGCCTGGAGTGTGGGCCCAGCATCGTCCTATGGCTACACCTTC. Its translation is CAWSVGPASSYGYTF. The chain uses TRBV30 and TRBJ1-2; D is uncertain. Germline V CDR1 and CDR2: GTSNPN, SVGIG (reference sequence). The CDR3 sequence is 15 residues long. Deletions cut 0 bases from V and 4 bases from J, with 15 bases between.

The chain links TRBV29-1 to TRBJ2-7, with 8 bases identical to TRBD2. CDR1 and CDR2 (germline): SQVTM, ANQGSEA. The CDR3 spans 13 residues. Trimming at V came to 1 base and at J to 7 bases, leaving 6 bases not matched to a gene. CDR3 nucleotides: TGCAGCGTTGAAGGGCGGGGGGCGGCAGAGCAGTACTTC. Its translation: CSVEGRGAAEQYF.

V is TRBV4-1 and J is TRBJ2-7, with 10 nucleotides matching TRBD2. In germline, CDR1 is MGHRA, CDR2 YSYEKL. The CDR3 extends over 15 amino acids. Germline trimming cut 4 bases from V and 3 bases from J; bases unmatched to any gene: 6. The CDR3 sequence is CASSLVAGGNYEQYF. In DNA, the CDR3 is TGCGCCAGCAGCCTCGTAGCGGGAGGTAACTACGAGCAGTACTTC.

The chain combines TRBV18 with TRBJ2-7; 10 bases are shared with TRBD2. There are 17 residues in the CDR3. Germline CDR1 KGHSH, CDR2 LQKENI. With V trimmed by 3 bases and J by 2 bases, 10 bases remained unmatched. The CDR3 sequence: CASSPSASGSQPYEQYF. In DNA form, the CDR3 reads TGTGCCAGCTCACCGTCTGCTAGCGGGAGCCAACCCTACGAGCAGTACTTC.

The V and J genes are TRBV21-1 and TRBJ2-7; TRBD1, the table's D call, lacks a check against the DNA. TRBV21-1 has pseudogene status. CDR3 length: 14 residues. CDR3 in amino acids: CASSKRQDNYEQYF. For the CDR3, the DNA is TGTGCCAGCAGCAAAAGGCAGGATAACTACGAGCAGTACTTC.

This chain links TRBV21-1 with TRBJ1-2. TRBV21-1 is an annotated pseudogene. This CDR3 is 13 amino acids long. As DNA, the CDR3 is TGTGCCATCCGAATCCGGGTTAACTATGGCTACACCTTC. Its protein product is CAIRIRVNYGYTF.

J is TRBJ1-5 and V is TRBV12-1. TRBV12-1 is a recognized pseudogene. This CDR3 is built from 17 residues. CDR3 region: CASSSGPHRRGNQPQHF. CDR3 DNA sequence: TGTGCCAGCAGCTCGGGGCCTCATCGGAGGGGCAATCAGCCCCAGCATTTT.

The rearrangement uses TRBV11-3 and TRBJ2-2; 9 bases match TRBD1. CDR1 and CDR2 (germline): SGHNT, YENEEA. The CDR3 contains 16 residues. V lost 0 bases, J lost 7 bases, and 6 bases stayed unmatched. The CDR3 here is CASSLDGTGRIGELFF. DNA for the CDR3: TGTGCCAGCAGCTTAGATGGGACAGGGCGGATCGGGGAGCTGTTTTTT. Variable domain in full (rest from reference TRBV11-3 and TRBJ2-2): EAGVVQSPRYKIIEKKQPVAFWCNPISGHNTLYWYLQNLGQGPELLIRYENEEAVDDSQLPKDRFSAERLKGVDSTLKIQPAELGDSAVYLCASSLDGTGRIGELFFGEGSRLTVL.

The chain couples TRBV21-1 to TRBJ1-5; no check of the table's D call, TRBD1, against the DNA was made. TRBV21-1 is annotated as a pseudogene. The CDR3 contains 18 residues. The CDR3 bases are TGTGCCAGCAGCAAACCCTCCAAAGGTTACAGGGGCGATCAGCCCCAGCATTTT. Translated, it gives CASSKPSKGYRGDQPQHF.

V gene TRBV5-5 combines with J gene TRBJ2-1; D is perhaps TRBD1 (6 bases). V gave up 3 bases and J gave up 1 base, with 8 bases separating them. The CDR3 is 14 amino acids. CDR1 and CDR2 (germline): SGHKS, YYEKEE (reference sequence). Here the CDR3 reads CASSSRGSYNEQFF. The CDR3 nucleotides are TGTGCCAGCAGCTCCAGGGGTTCCTACAATGAGCAGTTCTTC.

The J gene is TRBJ1-3, the V gene TRBV19; no reliable D call. Germline assignment: CDR1 LNHDA and CDR2 SQIVND (reference sequence). Trimming pared 4 bases from V and 7 bases from J, leaving 14 bases between. This CDR3 has 14 residues. In DNA form, the CDR3 reads TGTGCCAGTAGTACCCGTGAGGTGGTGAACACCATATATTTT. Its translation: CASSTREVVNTIYF.

The rearrangement uses TRBV11-2 and TRBJ1-6, with D tentatively TRBD1 (5 bases). CDR1 and CDR2 from the germline V gene are SGHAT and FQNNGV. The CDR3 is 14 amino acids. Trimming removed 0 bases at V and 9 bases at J, with 9 bases between. CDR3: CASSLDRVTSPLHF. DNA of the CDR3: TGTGCCAGCAGCTTAGACAGGGTGACTTCACCCCTCCACTTT.

The chain uses TRBV7-2 and TRBJ2-7; D is possibly TRBD1 (5 bases). Germline V gene lookup returns CDR1 SGHTA and CDR2 FQGNSA. V gave up 5 bases and J gave up 7 bases, with 12 bases separating them. This CDR3 is built from 12 residues. The CDR3 DNA reads as TGTGCCAGCAGCAATCAGGGTGGTGAGCAGTACTTC. Residues: CASSNQGGEQYF.

The V gene is TRBV7-2, the J gene TRBJ2-1, with 9 bases lining up with TRBD2. Germline values: CDR1 SGHTA, CDR2 FQGNSA. The CDR3 consists of 15 residues. After removal of 5 bases from V and 5 bases from J, the junction contained 7 bases not matched to a gene. DNA of the CDR3: TGTGCCAGCAGCACCGTCAGCGGGAGGCACAATGAGCAGTTCTTC. Translating it yields CASSTVSGRHNEQFF.

V and J are TRBV5-1 and TRBJ2-1; 8 bases fit TRBD2. This CDR3 spans 16 amino acids. Trimming cost V 0 bases and J 3 bases; bases outside gene matches: 5. Germline V lookup: CDR1 SGHRS, CDR2 YFSETQ. The CDR3 DNA follows: TGCGCCAGCAGCTTGGAAGCGAGCGGGGGCTACAATGAGCAGTTCTTC. It codes for CASSLEASGGYNEQFF.

The rearrangement uses TRBV19 and TRBJ2-7, with D maybe TRBD2 (6 bases). V was clipped by 4 bases and J by 11 bases, with 24 bases between them. Germline CDR1 and CDR2: LNHDA and SQIVND (reference sequence). The CDR3 has 15 amino acids. Here the CDR3 reads CASSNRDGAEGGEYF. CDR3 coding DNA: TGTGCCAGTAGTAACCGGGACGGTGCGGAGGGTGGGGAGTACTTC.

The CDR3 is CAIRKTSGGDSYEQYF. As DNA, the CDR3 is TGTGCCATCAGGAAGACTAGCGGGGGAGATTCCTACGAGCAGTACTTC. The chain has TRBV10-3 and TRBJ2-7, with 12 bases identical to TRBD2. V was clipped by 6 bases and J by 1 base; unmatched bases: 7. The germline V gene has CDR1 ENHRY and CDR2 SYGVKD. This CDR3 spans 16 amino acids.

This rearrangement joins TRBV19 to TRBJ1-2, with D possibly being TRBD1 (5 bases). CDR1 and CDR2 (germline): LNHDA, SQIVND (reference sequence). The CDR3 spans 15 residues. Trimming pared 1 base from V and 1 base from J, leaving 10 bases between. The DNA for the CDR3 is TGTGCCAGTAGTATAGCGCAGGGAGGTAACTATGGCTACACCTTC. Residues: CASSIAQGGNYGYTF.